The present T cell receptor beta chain was sequenced within a study of blood T cell repertoires in COVID-19. Turning to the study itself: Researchers got acute and convalescent COVID-19 samples from the United States, Italy and Spain. T cells, B-cell-depleted T cells, or PBMCs supplied cDNA or gDNA.

Trimming shortened V by 6 bases and J by 0 bases, and 14 bases separated the two germline ends. Germline V gives CDR1 KGHSH, CDR2 LQKENI. This CDR3 region has 15 residues. This clone has only a few counts. Produced via immunoSEQ multiplex PCR; TCRdb's table is partial and in-frame only. The data show around 320,000 clones, about nine tenths seen once. This chain connects TRBV18 to TRBJ1-2; no definite D call. This receptor was obtained from a young man with active or convalescent COVID-19. Sequencing was done on a sample of peripheral blood. Here the CDR3 DNA reads TGTGCCAGCTCTACCACGGGAGATCCTAACTATGGCTACACCTTC. Protein sequence: CASSTTGDPNYGYTF.